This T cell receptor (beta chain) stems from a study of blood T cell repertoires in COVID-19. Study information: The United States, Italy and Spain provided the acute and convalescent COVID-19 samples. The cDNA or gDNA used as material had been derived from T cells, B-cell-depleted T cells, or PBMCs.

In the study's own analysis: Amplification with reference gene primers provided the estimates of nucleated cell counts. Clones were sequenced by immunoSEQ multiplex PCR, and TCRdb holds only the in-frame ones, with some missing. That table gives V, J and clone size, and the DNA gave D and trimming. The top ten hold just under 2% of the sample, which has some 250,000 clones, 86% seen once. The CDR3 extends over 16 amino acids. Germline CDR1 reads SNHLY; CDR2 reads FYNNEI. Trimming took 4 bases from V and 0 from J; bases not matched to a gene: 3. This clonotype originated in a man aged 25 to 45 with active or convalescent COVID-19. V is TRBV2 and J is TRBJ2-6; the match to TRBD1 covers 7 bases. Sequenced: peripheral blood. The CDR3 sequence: CASSGAGGSGANVLTF. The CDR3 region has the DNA TGTGCCAGCAGTGGGGCAGGGGGCTCTGGGGCCAACGTCCTGACTTTC.